This paragraph reports one TCR beta chain. Its target is not known. This entry is derived from a study of T cell responses to AZD1222 COVID-19 vaccine. The study's findings and limits: It should be noted that donors were predominantly white British and more often female, and clonal diversity was possibly underestimated.

The protocol was immunoSEQ multiplex PCR, while the TCRdb copy is restricted to in-frame clones and leaves out a portion. This sample has about 120,000 clones, with about 85% found just once. CDR1 MDHEN and CDR2 SYDVKM come from the germline V gene. V was clipped by 6 bases and J by 5 bases, with 20 bases between them. The CDR3 contains 16 residues. The chain combines TRBV28 with TRBJ2-1; D tentatively fits TRBD1 or TRBD2 (5 bases each). The clonotype originates from an adult who received the AZD1222 COVID-19 vaccine. This material consisted of peripheral blood, taken 28 days after the second AZD1222 dose. DNA for the CDR3: TGTGCCAGCAGCGTCACCGGGACGGCCTCAGACAATGAGCAGTTCTTC. It translates to CASSVTGTASDNEQFF.